This T cell receptor (beta chain) derives from a study of cytomegalovirus exposure and HLA in healthy donors. Background on the study: The early release's HLA-typed donors yielded tens of millions of unique TCRs. Study-level results: Presence/absence analyses assumed roughly uniform sequencing depth across donors, which may not hold. Analysis performed later showed TCR beta chains linked to HLA being more clonally expanded than equally common others.

CDR1 and CDR2 from the germline V gene are MNHEY and SVGAGI. CDR3 length: 14 residues. The ends lost 6 bases at V and 6 bases at J; junction bases unmatched: 8. Samples came from healthy bone marrow donors. On this clone: Its antigen is not known.

Amplification used 60 Vbeta primers and 13 Jbeta primers. Data came from immunoSEQ multiplex PCR; TCRdb stores just in-frame clones and leaves some out. Of more than 150,000 clones listed, roughly 82% are singletons. The chain recombines TRBV6-5 with TRBJ1-2, with 9 bases matching TRBD1. The receptor's source is a man aged 35-49 years in good health and CMV-seronegative. Sequenced input: PBMCs. CDR3: CASRPTGTGNGYTF. The CDR3 bases are TGTGCCAGCAGGCCCACCGGGACAGGGAATGGCTACACCTTC.